The 4 T cell receptor beta chains below were found in one sample sequenced in a study of cytomegalovirus exposure and HLA in healthy donors. In the PCR, 60 Vbeta and 13 Jbeta primers were used. Clones were read by immunoSEQ multiplex PCR, and TCRdb kept only the in-frame ones, dropping some. Recorded for this sample: some 200,000 clones. Sequenced: PBMCs. The receptors come from a boy between 10 and 17 years old in good health and CMV-seronegative.

The chain recombines TRBV7-3 with TRBJ2-7; D is unresolved. The germline V gene encodes CDR1 SGHTA and CDR2 FQGTGA. The CDR3 sequence is 13 residues long. Trimming took off 0 bases at V and 4 bases at J, with 7 bases between the two ends. Here the CDR3 reads CASSLTSEYEQYF. CDR3 DNA sequence: TGTGCCAGCAGCTTAACCAGCGAATACGAGCAGTACTTC. The variable domain in full, with the rest retrieved from reference TRBV7-3 and TRBJ2-7, is GAGVSQTPSNKVTEKGKYVELRCDPISGHTALYWYRQSLGQGPEFLIYFQGTGAADDSGLPNDRFFAVRPEGSVSTLKIQRTERGDSAVYLCASSLTSEYEQYFGPGTRLTVT.

V is TRBV6-5 and J is TRBJ1-5, with D hard to call. Trimming shortened V by 3 bases and J by 5 bases, and 11 bases separated the two germline ends. The CDR3 covers 14 residues. Germline V lookup: CDR1 MNHEY, CDR2 SVGAGI. The CDR3 nucleotides are TGTGCCAGCAGTTATAGGCAGGACTATCAGCCCCAGCATTTT. Protein sequence: CASSYRQDYQPQHF.

The chain joins TRBV9 to TRBJ1-2; 7 bases are a match to TRBD1. The V gene's germline CDR1 is SGDLS and CDR2 YYNGEE. V shed 3 bases, J shed 4 bases, and the junction held 6 bases outside the gene matches. The CDR3 contains 14 residues. The CDR3 protein is CASSGGQAPYGYTF. The CDR3 DNA sequence: TGTGCCAGCAGCGGTGGACAGGCCCCCTATGGCTACACCTTC.

The rearrangement uses TRBV7-8 and TRBJ1-6; no clear D gene. The germline CDR1 and CDR2 sequences are SGHVS and FQNEAQ. V was shortened by 5 bases and J by 1 base, with 9 bases between the two germline ends. The CDR3 is 15 residues long. CDR3 loop: CASSPYRSYNSPLHF. As DNA, the CDR3 is TGTGCCAGCAGCCCATACAGATCCTATAATTCACCCCTCCACTTT.